This TCR beta chain derives from a study of T cells after posttransplantation cyclophosphamide. General study findings and limits: Later post-transplant blood repertoires were often dominated by donor CD8+ memory clones. Tissue-infiltrating T cells from skin or gut overlapped little with blood T cells. After PTCy, TRB diversity resembled that of CNI/methotrexate controls.

This table comes from immunoSEQ multiplex PCR, and its TCRdb copy is limited to in-frame clones, with some not included. Of 23,000 or so clones listed, roughly nine tenths are singletons. Treatment was busulfan-fludarabine conditioning, a marrow graft, and cyclophosphamide on days +3 and +4. Worth noting for this clone: As yet, its antigen is unknown.

This sample comprised PBMCs, obtained after allogeneic stem cell transplant with posttransplant cyclophosphamide. This receptor was identified in a female patient in her 30s who received an allogeneic stem cell transplant from an unrelated donor, was CMV-positive, and had no GVHD. Among the T cells, some may be from the graft donor.

The CDR3 bases are TGTGCCAGCAGCGGAACAGGGATAGAGACCCAGTACTTC. This encodes CASSGTGIETQYF. J is TRBJ2-5 and V is TRBV9; weak D call: TRBD1 (6 bases). Per the germline V gene, CDR1 is SGDLS and CDR2 is YYNGEE. The CDR3 runs to 13 residues. V was cut by 3 bases and J by 4 bases, with 10 bases left in between.